Listed below are T cell receptor beta chains from one sample, sequenced in a study of response to subunit inactivated influenza vaccine. TCRdb reprocessed the RT-PCR reads via MiXCR and lists one record per CDR3 protein. The sample carries about 700,000 distinct CDR3 sequences, 14% recorded once. The sequenced sample was PBMCs from blood, obtained 14 days before vaccination. The source is a man aged 50-59 years who received an inactivated influenza vaccine. CDR3s include the opening cysteine and the closing phenylalanine or tryptophan. Fields, in order: clone size, CDR3 length, V gene, J gene, D gene, CDR3 DNA, CDR3 protein. D genes are given only for firm matches. The size entry is marked missing in some rows and otherwise reads once, few, many or a size class.

>few|15|TRBV2|TRBJ1-5|NA
TGTGCCAGCAGTGTCGAACATAAAGGCAATCAGCCCCAGCATTTT
CASSVEHKGNQPQHF
>once|14|TRBV30|TRBJ1-6|NA
TGTGCCTGGAGTACCGGGACTATTAATTCACCCCTCCACTTT
CAWSTGTINSPLHF
>few|15|TRBV12-3/TRBV12-4|TRBJ2-7|NA
TGTGCCAGCAGTCAGCAGGGGTCTATGGGCTACGAGCAGTACTTC
CASSQQGSMGYEQYF
>NA|13|TRBV20-1|TRBJ1-2|NA
TGCAGTGCTAGACCGAGAGAGATCTATGGCTACACCTTC
CSARPREIYGYTF
>NA|15|TRBV5-4|TRBJ2-7|TRBD1
TGTGCCAGCAGCTTGTTCCCCAGGGGGCACCACGAGCAGTACTTC
CASSLFPRGHHEQYF
>NA|10|TRBV2|TRBJ1-1|NA
TGTGCCAGCAGTGATGTAGGAGCTTTCTTT
CASSDVGAFF
>few|16|TRBV7-8|TRBJ1-5|NA
TGTGCCAGCAGCTTAGTTGAGGGGCAAGTAGGACAGCCCCAGCATTTT
CASSLVEGQVGQPQHF
>few|13|TRBV29-1|TRBJ2-7|TRBD1
TGCAGCGTTGAAGAGAGGACAGGGGACGAGCAGTACTTC
CSVEERTGDEQYF
>NA|14|TRBV5-1|TRBJ1-1|NA
TGCGCCAGCAGCTTGGAGTACAGGGTTGGTGAAGCTTTCTTT
CASSLEYRVGEAFF
>many|15|TRBV5-5|TRBJ1-2|NA
TGTGCCAGCAGCTTGGGTGGCCCTGGGGCCTATGGCTACACCTTC
CASSLGGPGAYGYTF
>many|16|TRBV4-2|TRBJ2-5|TRBD2
TGTGCCAGCAGCCAAGTTGGCGGGGGGAGCCAAGAGACCCAGTACTTC
CASSQVGGGSQETQYF
>NA|16|TRBV5-1|TRBJ1-6|NA
TGCGCCAGTGGACCGACCACAGCCTCGGGAGTTGGGACCCTCCACTTT
CASGPTTASGVGTLHF
>NA|15|TRBV6-2/TRBV6-3|TRBJ2-1|TRBD1
TGTGCCAGCAGGATTGACAGGGTCAGCTACAATGAGCAGTTCTTC
CASRIDRVSYNEQFF
>NA|14|TRBV5-8|TRBJ2-1|NA
TGTGCCAGCAGCTTGGCCCTGGAGAGGAATGAGCAGTTCTTC
CASSLALERNEQFF
>NA|11|TRBV10-3|TRBJ2-7|NA
TGTGCCATCAGAAACAGCTACGAGCAGTACTTC
CAIRNSYEQYF
>few|14|TRBV7-8|TRBJ1-2|NA
TGTGCCAGCAGCCCCGGCGGCATTAACTATGGCTACACCTTC
CASSPGGINYGYTF
>few|15|TRBV5-1|TRBJ2-2|NA
TGCGCCAGCAGCCCCACCGGGGGGCCCACCGGGGAGCTGTTTTTT
CASSPTGGPTGELFF
>few|20|TRBV5-1|TRBJ2-5|TRBD2
TGCGCCAGCAGCTTGGCCTCGTGGACTAGCGGGAGGGCTACTCAAGAGACCCAGTACTTC
CASSLASWTSGRATQETQYF
>NA|18|TRBV12-3/TRBV12-4|TRBJ1-2|NA
TGTGCCAGCAGTTTTTTCGGTCCCACAAAAGGAAACAATTATGGCTACACCTTC
CASSFFGPTKGNNYGYTF
>NA|12|TRBV14|TRBJ1-2|NA
TGTGCCAGCAGCCAAGGGAGAGGTGGCTACACCTTC
CASSQGRGGYTF
>NA|13|TRBV3-1|TRBJ2-7|NA
TGTGCCAGCTCTGACCGGGGGTTCTACGAGCAGTACTTC
CASSDRGFYEQYF
>many|14|TRBV7-2|TRBJ2-7|TRBD2
TGTGCCAGCAGTTTGGTAGCGGGAGGGTACGAGCAGTACTTC
CASSLVAGGYEQYF
>few|13|TRBV5-1|TRBJ1-2|NA
TGCGCCAGCAGCTTGAGGACAGATGATGGCTACACCTTC
CASSLRTDDGYTF
>many|14|TRBV5-1|TRBJ2-7|NA
TGCGCCAGCAGCTTGGCTGAGCTAGGATCCGAGCAGTACTTC
CASSLAELGSEQYF
>few|15|TRBV28|TRBJ2-1|NA
TGTGCCAGCAGCCGCCGGCGTTCCTCCTACAATGAGCAGTTCTTC
CASSRRRSSYNEQFF